Sequencing of this T cell receptor (beta chain) was carried out in a study of T cells in Graves' hyperthyroidism and ophthalmopathy. Study information: Initial diagnosis, before any treatment, was when peripheral blood was collected. Study observations and caveats: Expanded thyroid clonotypes (above 0.001) were mostly also found in blood.

This clonotype has more than one count but fewer than ten. Antigen specificity is unknown. RNA transcripts yielded amplified TCR beta CDR3 regions. Initially, a first-round RT-PCR of the TCR CDR3 employed the HTBI primer set. One entry per CDR3 protein results from TCRdb running MiXCR on the multiplex PCR reads. The sample shows hundreds of thousands of distinct CDR3 sequences, 13% to 15% of them seen only once. Stability of Graves' hyperthyroidism was defined as absent ophthalmopathy progression within 18 months. Every diagnosis used clinical symptoms, serum thyroxine and TRAb, thyroid ultrasound and orbital computed tomography. This clonotype was obtained from a woman under 30 with Graves' hyperthyroidism. What was sequenced was blood.

The CDR3 loop reads CASSSQGKAKNIQYF. CDR3 bases: TGTGCCAGCAGTTCACAGGGTAAAGCCAAAAACATTCAGTACTTC. The chain has TRBV12-3 or TRBV12-4 and TRBJ2-4; TRBD1 might be the D (6 bases). With 4 bases removed from V and 0 bases from J, the gap between germline ends came to 10 bases. The CDR3 has 15 amino acids.